This T cell receptor beta chain originates from a study of cytomegalovirus exposure and HLA in healthy donors. The CDR3 covers 17 residues. The germline CDR1 and CDR2 sequences are SGHDT and YYEEEE. The V gene lost 0 bases and the J gene lost 4 bases, with 16 bases spanning the gap. A multiplex PCR was run with 60 Vbeta primers and 13 Jbeta primers. Some clones are missing from TCRdb's copy, which holds only in-frame ones; the method was immunoSEQ multiplex PCR. The sample has 95,000 to 150,000 clones; roughly 86% are singletons. As regards this clone: Antigen unknown.

Study-wide points: A later analysis by the authors found several of the most significant clusters apparently linked to common viral pathogens. Later findings reportedly placed an Asian-associated ancestry cluster below the approximately 650-donor mean for N-insertions.

Sequenced sample: PBMCs. The clonotype originates from a man aged 18 to 29 in good health and CMV-seronegative. V and J are TRBV5-6 and TRBJ2-2, with TRBD1 as a possible D gene (6 bases). The CDR3 bases are TGTGCCAGCAGCTTGGCTTACCCAGGGGCCCTCACCGGGGAGCTGTTTTTT. It specifies CASSLAYPGALTGELFF.